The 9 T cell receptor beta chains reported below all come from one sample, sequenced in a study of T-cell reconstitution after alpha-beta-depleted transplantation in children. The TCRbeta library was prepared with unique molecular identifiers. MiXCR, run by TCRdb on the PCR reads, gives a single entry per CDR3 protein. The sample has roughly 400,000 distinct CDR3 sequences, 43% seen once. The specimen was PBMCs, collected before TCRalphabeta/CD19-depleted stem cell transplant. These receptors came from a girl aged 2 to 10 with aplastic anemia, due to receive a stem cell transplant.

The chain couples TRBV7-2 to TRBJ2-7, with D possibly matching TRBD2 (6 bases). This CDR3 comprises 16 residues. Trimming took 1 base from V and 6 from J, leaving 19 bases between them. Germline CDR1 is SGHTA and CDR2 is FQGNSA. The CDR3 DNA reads TGTGCCAGCAGCTTAGAAGGGAGGTGGGTTCTGGGCGAGCAGTACTTC. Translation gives CASSLEGRWVLGEQYF.

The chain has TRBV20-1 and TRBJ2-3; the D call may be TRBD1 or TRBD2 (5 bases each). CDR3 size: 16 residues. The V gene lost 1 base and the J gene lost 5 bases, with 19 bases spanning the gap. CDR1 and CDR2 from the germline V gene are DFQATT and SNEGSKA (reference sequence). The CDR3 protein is CSARGVPGRNVDTQYF. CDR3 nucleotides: TGCAGTGCTAGAGGGGTACCGGGACGAAATGTAGATACGCAGTATTTT.

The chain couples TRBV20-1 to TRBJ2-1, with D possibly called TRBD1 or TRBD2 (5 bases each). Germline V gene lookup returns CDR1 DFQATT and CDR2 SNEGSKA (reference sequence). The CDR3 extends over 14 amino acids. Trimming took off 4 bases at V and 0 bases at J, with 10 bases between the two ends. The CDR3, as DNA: TGCAGTGCTACGAGGGGTTACTCCTACAATGAGCAGTTCTTC. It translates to CSATRGYSYNEQFF.

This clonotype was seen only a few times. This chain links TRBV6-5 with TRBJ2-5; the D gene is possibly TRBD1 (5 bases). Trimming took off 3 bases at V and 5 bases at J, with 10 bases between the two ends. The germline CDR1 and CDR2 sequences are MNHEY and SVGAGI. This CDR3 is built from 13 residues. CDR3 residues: CASSYGPGETQYF. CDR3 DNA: TGTGCCAGCAGTTATGGGCCAGGGGAGACCCAGTACTTC.

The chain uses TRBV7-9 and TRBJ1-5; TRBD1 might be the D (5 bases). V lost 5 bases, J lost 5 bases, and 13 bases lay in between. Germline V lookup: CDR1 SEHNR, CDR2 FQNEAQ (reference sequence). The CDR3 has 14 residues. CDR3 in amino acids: CASSPTAGDQPQHF. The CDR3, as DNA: TGTGCCAGCAGCCCCACCGCGGGGGATCAGCCCCAGCATTTT.

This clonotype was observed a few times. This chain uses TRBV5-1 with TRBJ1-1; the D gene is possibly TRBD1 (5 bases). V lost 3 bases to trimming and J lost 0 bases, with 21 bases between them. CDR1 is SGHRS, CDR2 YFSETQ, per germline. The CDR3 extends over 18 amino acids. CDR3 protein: CASSSNPGPLSMNTEAFF. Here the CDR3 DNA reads TGCGCCAGCAGCTCCAATCCGGGACCCCTAAGCATGAACACTGAAGCTTTCTTT.

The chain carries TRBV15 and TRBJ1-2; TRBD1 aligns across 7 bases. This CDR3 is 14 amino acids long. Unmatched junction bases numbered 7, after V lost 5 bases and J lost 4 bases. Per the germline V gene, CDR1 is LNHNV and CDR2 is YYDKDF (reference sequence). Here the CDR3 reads CATSSSGGFYGYTF. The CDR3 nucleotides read TGTGCCACCAGCTCTTCAGGGGGATTCTATGGCTACACCTTC.

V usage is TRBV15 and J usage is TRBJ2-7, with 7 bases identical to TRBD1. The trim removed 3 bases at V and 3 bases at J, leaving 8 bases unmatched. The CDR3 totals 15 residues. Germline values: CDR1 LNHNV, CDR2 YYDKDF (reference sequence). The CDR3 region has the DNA TGTGCCACCAGCAGGGACACAGGGGTTATCTACGAGCAGTACTTC. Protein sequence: CATSRDTGVIYEQYF.

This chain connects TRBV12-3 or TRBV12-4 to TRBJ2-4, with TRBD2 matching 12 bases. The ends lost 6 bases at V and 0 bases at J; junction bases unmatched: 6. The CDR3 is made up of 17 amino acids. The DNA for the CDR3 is TGTGCCAGCAGACCTAGCGGGGGGGTGGGAGCCAAAAACATTCAGTACTTC. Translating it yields CASRPSGGVGAKNIQYF.